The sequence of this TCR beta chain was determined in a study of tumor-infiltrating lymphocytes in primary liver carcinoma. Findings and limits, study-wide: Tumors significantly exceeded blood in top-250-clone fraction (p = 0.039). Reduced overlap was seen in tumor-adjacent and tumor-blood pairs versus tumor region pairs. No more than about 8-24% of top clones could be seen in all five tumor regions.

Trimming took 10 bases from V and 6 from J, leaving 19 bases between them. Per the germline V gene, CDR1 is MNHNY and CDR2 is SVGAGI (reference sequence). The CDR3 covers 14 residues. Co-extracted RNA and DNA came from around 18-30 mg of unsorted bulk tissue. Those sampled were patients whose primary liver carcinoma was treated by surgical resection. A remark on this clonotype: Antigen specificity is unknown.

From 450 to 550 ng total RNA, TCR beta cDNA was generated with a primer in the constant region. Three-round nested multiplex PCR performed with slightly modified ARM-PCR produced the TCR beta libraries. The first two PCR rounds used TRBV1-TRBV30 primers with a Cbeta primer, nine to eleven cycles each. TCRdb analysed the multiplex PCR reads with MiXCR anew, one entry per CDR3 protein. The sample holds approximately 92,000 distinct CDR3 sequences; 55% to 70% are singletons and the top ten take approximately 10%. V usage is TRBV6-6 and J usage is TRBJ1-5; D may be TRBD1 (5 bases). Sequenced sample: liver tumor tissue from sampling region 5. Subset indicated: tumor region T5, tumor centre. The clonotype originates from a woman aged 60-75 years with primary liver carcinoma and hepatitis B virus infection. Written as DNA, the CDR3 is TGTGCCAACAGGACGCAGGCAGTGGGTCAGCCCCAGCATTTT. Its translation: CANRTQAVGQPQHF.